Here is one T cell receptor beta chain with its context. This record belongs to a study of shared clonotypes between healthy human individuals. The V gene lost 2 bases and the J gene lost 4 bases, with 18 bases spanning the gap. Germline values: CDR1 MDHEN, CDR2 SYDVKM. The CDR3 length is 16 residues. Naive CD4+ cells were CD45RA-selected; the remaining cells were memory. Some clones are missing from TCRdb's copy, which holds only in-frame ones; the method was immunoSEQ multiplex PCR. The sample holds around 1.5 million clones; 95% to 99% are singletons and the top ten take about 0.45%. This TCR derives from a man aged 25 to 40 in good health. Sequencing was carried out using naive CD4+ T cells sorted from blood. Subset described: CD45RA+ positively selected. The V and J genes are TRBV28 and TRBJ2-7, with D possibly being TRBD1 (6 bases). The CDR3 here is CASSLRSGQGRYEQYF. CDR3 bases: TGTGCCAGCAGTTTACGATCTGGGCAGGGGCGATACGAGCAGTACTTC.